A single sample gave rise to the 28 T cell receptor beta chains below, sequenced in a study of CD8+CD57+ T cells in acquired aplastic anemia. Sequencing involved patients with CD8+CD57+ cell expansion previously shown by flow cytometry. Genomic DNA constituted the template upon which TCR beta VDJ and CDR3 profiling was performed. TCRdb re-called the reads with MiXCR, one entry per CDR3 protein. Of about 200,000 distinct CDR3 sequences in the sample, about half were seen once. The specimen was sorted CD4+, CD8+, or CD8+CD57+ T cells (not recorded which) from PBMCs. The receptors originated from a human donor with aplastic anemia.

J is TRBJ2-7 and V is TRBV19, with 8 bases aligning to TRBD1. Germline CDR1 and CDR2: LNHDA and SQIVND (reference sequence). The ends lost 5 bases at V and 5 bases at J; junction bases unmatched: 8. The CDR3 has 14 amino acids. The CDR3 spells CASSQQGGLDEQYF. The CDR3 DNA sequence: TGTGCCAGTAGTCAACAGGGGGGTTTGGACGAGCAGTACTTC.

This clonotype was found once. The chain uses TRBV9 and TRBJ2-3; D unclear. V was cut by 8 bases and J by 3 bases, with 19 bases left in between. The CDR3 runs to 15 residues. Germline CDR1 and CDR2: SGDLS and YYNGEE. CDR3 region: CARSPWGTKTDTQYF. CDR3 DNA sequence: TGTGCCAGGAGCCCTTGGGGTACCAAAACAGATACGCAGTATTTT.

This clonotype showed up many times. The CDR3 sequence is CASRTTGFSPLHF. CDR3 nucleotides: TGTGCCAGCAGAACAACAGGGTTTTCACCCCTCCACTTT. The genes are TRBV27 and TRBJ1-6; perhaps TRBD1 as D (6 bases). Germline values: CDR1 MNHEY, CDR2 SMNVEV (reference sequence). This CDR3 region has 13 residues. The V end was cut by 6 bases, the J end by 9 bases, with 12 bases between.

The rearrangement links TRBV7-2 to TRBJ1-2; the D is unclear. Germline CDR1 reads SGHTA; CDR2 reads FQGNSA. Trimming took off 4 bases at V and 7 bases at J, with 16 bases between the two ends. The CDR3 extends over 14 amino acids. The CDR3 DNA reads TGTGCCAGCAGCTCCGACGGGCCGCCCCTTGGCTACACCTTC. Protein sequence: CASSSDGPPLGYTF.

This clonotype was picked up many times. V is TRBV9 and J is TRBJ2-1, with TRBD1 identical over 8 bases. Germline V gives CDR1 SGDLS, CDR2 YYNGEE. The V gene end was trimmed by 7 bases and the J gene end by 5 bases; junction bases not matched to a gene: 5. This CDR3 has 13 amino acids. CDR3 sequence reads: CASAAGGNNEQFF. CDR3 bases: TGTGCCAGCGCGGCAGGGGGCAACAATGAGCAGTTCTTC. The variable domain in full, with the rest retrieved from reference TRBV9 and TRBJ2-1, is DSGVTQTPKHLITATGQRVTLRCSPRSGDLSVYWYQQSLDQGLQFLIQYYNGEERAKGNILERFSAQQFPDLHSELNLSSLELGDSALYFCASAAGGNNEQFFGPGTRLTVL.

V usage is TRBV2 and J usage is TRBJ2-3, with 8 bases fitting TRBD2. The CDR3 is 14 residues long. The ends lost 6 bases at V and 5 bases at J; junction bases unmatched: 7. Germline CDR1 SNHLY, CDR2 FYNNEI. The chain's CDR3 is CASSDSGAGDTQYF. The CDR3, as DNA: TGTGCCAGCAGCGATAGCGGGGCTGGAGATACGCAGTATTTT. The whole variable domain, remainder taken from reference TRBV2 and TRBJ2-3, is EPEVTQTPSHQVTQMGQEVILRCVPISNHLYFYWYRQILGQKVEFLVSFYNNEISEKSEIFDDQFSVERPDGSNFTLKIRSTKLEDSAMYFCASSDSGAGDTQYFGPGTRLTVL.

CDR3 region: CASSFRGEGTEAFF. CDR3 nucleotide sequence: TGTGCCAGCAGCTTCAGGGGGGAGGGCACTGAAGCTTTCTTT. The J gene is TRBJ1-1, the V gene TRBV7-9, with 7 bases identical to TRBD1. The germline gives CDR1 SEHNR, CDR2 FQNEAQ (reference sequence). This CDR3 has 14 amino acids. The junction had 5 bases not matched to a gene; V was cut back by 3 bases and J by 4 bases.

The rearrangement joins TRBV24-1 to TRBJ2-1; 7 nucleotides align to TRBD1. Germline V gives CDR1 KGHDR, CDR2 SFDVKD. CDR3 size: 16 residues. The junction had 10 bases not matched to a gene; V was cut back by 4 bases and J by 5 bases. CDR3 coding DNA: TGTGCCACCAGTGACAACGACAGGGTCGCAAACAATGAGCAGTTCTTC. This sequence encodes CATSDNDRVANNEQFF.

There are many counts of this clonotype. The V gene is TRBV2, the J gene TRBJ2-1; TRBD2 aligns across 8 bases. Germline V gives CDR1 SNHLY, CDR2 FYNNEI. The CDR3 extends over 16 amino acids. V shed 5 bases and J 4 bases; nucleotides not matched to a gene: 10. The CDR3 is CASSSDRTSGYNEQFF. In DNA, the CDR3 is TGTGCCAGCAGTAGCGACCGTACTAGCGGATACAATGAGCAGTTCTTC.

This clonotype was counted at least ten times. V is TRBV2 and J is TRBJ2-2; D not resolved. Germline CDR1 and CDR2: SNHLY and FYNNEI. CDR3 size: 14 residues. V lost 1 base and J 4 bases, leaving 7 bases between the germline ends. CDR3 region: CASSEVGGTGELFF. The CDR3 DNA sequence: TGTGCCAGCAGTGAAGTAGGTGGCACCGGGGAGCTGTTTTTT.

About this clonotype itself: A junction boundary mismatches the germline segment, possibly from a read error. The chain recombines TRBV5-6 with TRBJ2-2; a possible D gene is TRBD1 (5 bases). This CDR3 is built from 15 residues. Germline CDR1 SGHDT, CDR2 YYEEEE. In nucleotides, the CDR3 is TGTGCCAGCAGCTTGACAGGAGTGCAGACCGAGGAGCTGTTTTTT. Its translation: CASSLTGVQTEELFF. Full variable domain (outside the CDR3, taken from reference TRBV5-6 and TRBJ2-2): DAGVTQSPTHLIKTRGQQVTLRCSPKSGHDTVSWYQQALGQGPQFIFQYYEEEERQRGNFPDRFSGHQFPNYSSELNVNALLLGDSALYLCASSLTGVQTEELFFGEGSRLTVL.

This rearrangement joins TRBV2 to TRBJ2-7; 10 bases line up with TRBD1. Per the germline V gene, CDR1 is SNHLY and CDR2 is FYNNEI. The V segment lost 6 bases and the J segment 7 bases; nucleotides outside the gene matches: 18. This CDR3 has 17 amino acids. The CDR3 loop is CASSVDRGRGELGEQYF. The CDR3 DNA follows: TGTGCCAGCAGCGTAGACAGGGGGCGCGGGGAGCTGGGGGAGCAGTACTTC.

Worth noting for this clonotype: No conserved phenylalanine or tryptophan is present at the end of the CDR3, so a read error is the likely explanation. This rearrangement joins TRBV19 to TRBJ1-1, with D perhaps TRBD1 (5 bases). Germline loops: CDR1 LNHDA, CDR2 SQIVND (reference sequence). This CDR3 is built from 12 residues. V dropped 11 bases and J dropped 2 bases, with 12 bases sitting between them. CDR3 nucleotides: TGTGCCTGGAGTGGGGGAAACACTGAAGCTTTCCTT. As protein: CAWSGGNTEAFL.

This clonotype was seen a few times. Since a much larger clone is just one base distant, this may be a read error. The chain employs TRBV29-1 and TRBJ2-5, with TRBD1 matching over 8 bases. J gave up 3 bases and V 4 bases, and 13 bases lay outside the gene matches. Per the germline V gene, CDR1 is SQVTM and CDR2 is ANQGSEA. This CDR3 is 16 amino acids long. Here the CDR3 reads CSVGDSWTGKKETQYF. The CDR3 DNA is TGCAGCGTTGGAGATTCGTGGACAGGGAAAAAAGAGACCCAGTACTTC. Based on the CDR3 plus reference TRBV29-1 and TRBJ2-5, the full variable domain is SAVISQKPSRDICQRGTSLTIQCQVDSQVTMMFWYRQQPGQSLTLIATANQGSEATYESGFVIDKFPISRPNLTFSTLTVSNMSPEDSSIYLCSVGDSWTGKKETQYFGPGTRLLVL.

This clonotype came up many times. The chain joins TRBV6-7 to TRBJ1-1; a weak D match, TRBD1 (6 bases). TRBV6-7 is noted as an ORF with a role that remains uncertain. V was clipped by 6 bases and J by 4 bases, with 12 bases between them. The CDR3 runs to 13 residues. The CDR3 loop is CASRPARGTEAFF. The CDR3 DNA sequence: TGTGCCAGCAGACCTGCCAGGGGCACTGAAGCTTTCTTT.

In its sample, this clonotype was seen a few times. The V gene is TRBV6-2 or TRBV6-3, the J gene TRBJ2-5; tentatively, D is TRBD1 (5 bases). The V and J ends lost 6 bases and 3 bases respectively, with 14 bases between them. The CDR3 runs to 14 residues. Germline V gene lookup returns CDR1 MNHEY and CDR2 SVGEGT. As DNA, the CDR3 is TGTGCCAGCAGCCGCGGTGGGGCTGAAGAGACCCAGTACTTC. Its protein product is CASSRGGAEETQYF.

The J gene is TRBJ1-2, the V gene TRBV29-1, with 7 nucleotides matching TRBD1. The CDR3 is made up of 12 amino acids. V lost 8 bases to trimming and J lost 4 bases; unmatched junction nucleotides: 7. Germline values: CDR1 SQVTM, CDR2 ANQGSEA. The CDR3 DNA is TGCAGCTTTACGGGACAGAGCTATGGCTACACCTTC. Its protein is CSFTGQSYGYTF.

The chain employs TRBV25-1 and TRBJ2-2; 8 bases are a match to TRBD2. Germline CDR1 MGHDK, CDR2 SYGVNS. Trimming at V came to 3 bases and at J to 1 base, leaving 4 bases not matched to a gene. CDR3 length equals 16 residues. The CDR3 here is CASSDPLAGNTGELFF. The DNA of the CDR3 is TGTGCCAGCAGTGATCCCCTAGCGGGGAACACCGGGGAGCTGTTTTTT.

In this sample, this clonotype turned up once. The genes are TRBV10-3 and TRBJ1-1; no clear D gene. The germline V gene has CDR1 ENHRY and CDR2 SYGVKD. The CDR3 has 13 residues. V was trimmed by 0 bases and J by 11 bases, leaving 13 bases between them. In DNA form, the CDR3 reads TGTGCCATCAGTGAGTCCCTGGCCGGACTCGCTTTCTTT. Encoded protein: CAISESLAGLAFF.

Worth noting for this clonotype: A much larger clone lies a single base off, so this may be a read error. The V call is TRBV7-8, the J call TRBJ2-7; D not resolved. The V and J ends lost 3 bases and 1 base respectively, with 10 bases between them. CDR3 length: 14 residues. CDR1 SGHVS and CDR2 FQNEAQ come from the germline V gene. CDR3 region: CASSFKVLSYEQYF. The CDR3 region has the DNA TGTGCCAGCAGCTTTAAGGTCTTATCCTACGAGCAGTACTTC.

This clonotype was detected ten times or more. Here the CDR3 reads CASTRSWGQETQYF. The CDR3 DNA follows: TGTGCCAGCACCAGATCTTGGGGTCAAGAGACCCAGTACTTC. The rearrangement uses TRBV28 and TRBJ2-5, with no clear D. The germline CDR1 and CDR2 sequences are MDHEN and SYDVKM. The V end was cut by 7 bases, the J end by 2 bases, with 14 bases between. The CDR3 runs 14 residues. Drawing the rest from reference TRBV28 and TRBJ2-5, the complete variable domain is DVKVTQSSRYLVKRTGEKVFLECVQDMDHENMFWYRQDPGLGLRLIYFSYDVKMKEKGDIPEGYSVSREKKERFSLILESASTNQTSMYLCASTRSWGQETQYFGPGTRLLVL.

The chain is built from TRBV10-3 and TRBJ2-1; 8 nucleotides agree with TRBD1. The V gene's germline CDR1 is ENHRY and CDR2 SYGVKD. The CDR3 is 16 residues long. The V and J ends lost 3 bases and 1 base, in that order; junction bases with no gene match: 5. The CDR3 protein is CAISDLDRDSYNEQFF. In DNA form, the CDR3 reads TGTGCCATCAGTGACCTGGACAGGGATTCCTACAATGAGCAGTTCTTC.

This clonotype was observed many times. The rearrangement joins TRBV6-5 to TRBJ1-2; D possibly corresponds to TRBD1 (5 bases). Germline loops: CDR1 MNHEY, CDR2 SVGAGI. The CDR3 spans 16 residues. Trimming left V 2 bases short and J 8 bases short, with 21 bases between. The CDR3 DNA reads as TGTGCCAGCAGTTACAGCGGGGTCGGTGGACAAAAGGGCTACACCTTC. Protein: CASSYSGVGGQKGYTF.

This clonotype was detected only a few times. The J gene is TRBJ2-3, the V gene TRBV5-6; the D gene is possibly TRBD2 (6 bases). The CDR3 covers 17 residues. Trimming cost V 1 base and J 0 bases, with 15 bases left between them. CDR1 and CDR2 from the germline V gene are SGHDT and YYEEEE. The CDR3 coding sequence is TGTGCCAGCAGCTTGAGGAGGGGCGCTCGTAGCACAGATACGCAGTATTTT. Protein: CASSLRRGARSTDTQYF.

This clonotype was seen at least ten times. The chain is built from TRBV5-6 and TRBJ1-4, with 7 bases aligning to TRBD1. V was pared by 5 bases and J by 7 bases, with 8 bases of the junction left unmatched. The germline V gene encodes CDR1 SGHDT and CDR2 YYEEEE. This CDR3 spans 14 amino acids. CDR3 bases: TGTGCCAGCAGTTTATCAGGGGGAGGTGAAAAACTGTTTTTT. As protein: CASSLSGGGEKLFF.

V is TRBV20-1 and J is TRBJ1-1; 7 bases match TRBD1. Germline CDR1 is DFQATT and CDR2 is SNEGSKA (reference sequence). V lost 2 bases, J lost 6 bases, and 6 bases stayed unmatched. The CDR3 contains 13 residues. CDR3 loop: CSARYTGEAEAFF. The DNA of the CDR3 is TGCAGTGCTAGATATACAGGGGAAGCTGAAGCTTTCTTT.

This clonotype has more than one count but fewer than ten. The chain recombines TRBV24-1 with TRBJ1-1; 8 bases match TRBD1. V lost 4 bases and J lost 8; bases outside the gene matches: 2. Per germline, CDR1 KGHDR and CDR2 SFDVKD. The CDR3 has 12 residues. CDR3 coding DNA: TGTGCCACCAGTGAAAGGACAGGGGAAGCTTTCTTT. This gives the protein CATSERTGEAFF.

This clonotype counts as medium-sized (0.01 to 0.1%). The genes are TRBV15 and TRBJ2-1; 7 nucleotides align to TRBD1. Trimming removed 1 base from V and 4 bases from J; junction bases left unmatched: 7. The CDR3 runs to 16 residues. Germline V gives CDR1 LNHNV, CDR2 YYDKDF (reference sequence). The DNA for the CDR3 is TGTGCCACCAGCAGAGGTAGGGGGCCTACATACAATGAGCAGTTCTTC. Translating it yields CATSRGRGPTYNEQFF.